The next 6 T cell receptor beta chains were all read from a single sample in a study of PD-1 blockade in classical Hodgkin lymphoma. Brentuximab vedotin exposure varied, and every patient relapsed after autologous stem cell transplantation. The assay was immunoSEQ multiplex PCR, and TCRdb's table has in-frame clones only and misses some. The table records some 84,000 clones, about nine tenths of them present only once. This specimen was peripheral blood mononuclear cells (PBMCs), taken at baseline. Receptor source: a human donor with classical Hodgkin lymphoma.

The chain is built from TRBV6-6 and TRBJ2-7; D possibly corresponds to TRBD1 (6 bases). Germline V CDR1 and CDR2: MNHNY, SVGAGI (reference sequence). The ends were cut back, 0 bases at V and 1 base at J, with 13 bases in the middle. The CDR3 is 16 amino acids. The CDR3 loop reads CASSYSPGAWSYEQYF. In nucleotides, the CDR3 is TGTGCCAGCAGTTACTCGCCAGGGGCCTGGTCCTACGAGCAGTACTTC.

The rearrangement links TRBV19 to TRBJ1-1; D gene unclear. Between the trimmed V and J ends, which lost 6 bases and 1 base, there was a span of 12 bases. The CDR3 totals 14 residues. The germline gives CDR1 LNHDA, CDR2 SQIVND (reference sequence). The CDR3 nucleotides read TGTGCCAGTAGACCAATGACGGCGAACACTGAAGCTTTCTTT. It yields the protein CASRPMTANTEAFF.

The chain employs TRBV2 and TRBJ1-1; no firm D call. The germline gives CDR1 SNHLY, CDR2 FYNNEI. With 5 bases removed from V and 1 base from J, the gap between germline ends came to 5 bases. CDR3 size: 12 residues. This chain's CDR3 is CASSRENTEAFF. In DNA, the CDR3 is TGTGCCAGCAGTAGAGAGAACACTGAAGCTTTCTTT. The full variable domain, completed using reference TRBV2 and TRBJ1-1, is EPEVTQTPSHQVTQMGQEVILRCVPISNHLYFYWYRQILGQKVEFLVSFYNNEISEKSEIFDDQFSVERPDGSNFTLKIRSTKLEDSAMYFCASSRENTEAFFGQGTRLTVV.

This chain connects TRBV7-9 to TRBJ2-5; D may be TRBD1 or TRBD2 (5 bases each). From germline, CDR1 is SEHNR and CDR2 FQNEAQ (reference sequence). The length of the CDR3 is 15 residues. Trimming took off 1 base at V and 1 base at J, with 10 bases between the two ends. The CDR3 region is CASSLEGTTQETQYF. CDR3 in DNA: TGTGCCAGCAGCTTAGAGGGGACCACCCAAGAGACCCAGTACTTC.

The chain carries TRBV4-2 and TRBJ2-1; TRBD2 matches at 15 bases. J lost 9 bases, V lost 0 bases, and 3 bases had no gene match. The germline CDR1 and CDR2 sequences are LGHNA and YNFKEQ. The CDR3 has 16 residues. The CDR3 region is CASSQEGTSGRIEQFF. The DNA for the CDR3 is TGTGCCAGCAGCCAAGAAGGGACTAGCGGGAGGATTGAGCAGTTCTTC.

V is TRBV6-1 and J is TRBJ2-7, with D possibly being TRBD1 or TRBD2 (5 bases each). The CDR3 is made up of 14 amino acids. Germline CDR1 reads MNHNS; CDR2 reads SASEGT. V gave up 4 bases and J gave up 5 bases, with 15 bases separating them. For the CDR3, the DNA is TGTGCCAGCAGTGGGGGACGGCCGTGGGACGAGCAGTACTTC. It is translated as CASSGGRPWDEQYF.